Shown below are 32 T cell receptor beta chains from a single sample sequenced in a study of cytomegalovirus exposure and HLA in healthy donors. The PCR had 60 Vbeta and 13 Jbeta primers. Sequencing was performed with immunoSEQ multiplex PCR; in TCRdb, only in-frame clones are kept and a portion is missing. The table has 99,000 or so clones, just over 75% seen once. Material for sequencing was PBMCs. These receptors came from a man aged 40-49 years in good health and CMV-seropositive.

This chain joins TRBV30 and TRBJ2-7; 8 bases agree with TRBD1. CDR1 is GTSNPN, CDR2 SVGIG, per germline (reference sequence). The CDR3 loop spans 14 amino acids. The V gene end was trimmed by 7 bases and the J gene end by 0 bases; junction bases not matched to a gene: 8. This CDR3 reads CASSGGLYSYEQYF. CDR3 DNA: TGTGCCTCATCAGGGGGCTTATACTCCTACGAGCAGTACTTC.

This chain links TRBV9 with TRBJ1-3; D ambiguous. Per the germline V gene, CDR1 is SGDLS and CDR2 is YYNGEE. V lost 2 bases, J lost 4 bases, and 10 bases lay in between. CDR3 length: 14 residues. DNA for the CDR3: TGTGCCAGCAGCGTTGCATACTCCGGAAACACCATATATTTT. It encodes CASSVAYSGNTIYF.

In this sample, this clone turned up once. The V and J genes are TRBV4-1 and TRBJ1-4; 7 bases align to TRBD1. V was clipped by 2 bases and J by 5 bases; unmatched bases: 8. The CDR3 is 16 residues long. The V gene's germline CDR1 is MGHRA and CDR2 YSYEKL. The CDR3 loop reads CASSQTQQGRNEKLFF. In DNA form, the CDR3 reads TGCGCCAGCAGCCAAACCCAACAGGGGCGAAATGAAAAACTGTTTTTT.

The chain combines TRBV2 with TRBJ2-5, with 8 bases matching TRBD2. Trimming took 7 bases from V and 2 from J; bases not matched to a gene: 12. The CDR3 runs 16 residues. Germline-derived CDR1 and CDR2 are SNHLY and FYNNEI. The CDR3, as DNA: TGTGCCAGCACCGGGGGGGCTAGGTCAGGACAAGAGACCCAGTACTTC. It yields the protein CASTGGARSGQETQYF. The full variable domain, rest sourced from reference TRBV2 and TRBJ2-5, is EPEVTQTPSHQVTQMGQEVILRCVPISNHLYFYWYRQILGQKVEFLVSFYNNEISEKSEIFDDQFSVERPDGSNFTLKIRSTKLEDSAMYFCASTGGARSGQETQYFGPGTRLLVL.

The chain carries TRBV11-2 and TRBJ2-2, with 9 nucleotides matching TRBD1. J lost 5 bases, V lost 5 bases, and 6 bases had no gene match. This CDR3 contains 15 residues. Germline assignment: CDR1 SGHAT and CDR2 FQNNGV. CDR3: CASSPGQGGTGELFF. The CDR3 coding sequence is TGTGCCAGCAGCCCGGGACAGGGCGGAACCGGGGAGCTGTTTTTT.

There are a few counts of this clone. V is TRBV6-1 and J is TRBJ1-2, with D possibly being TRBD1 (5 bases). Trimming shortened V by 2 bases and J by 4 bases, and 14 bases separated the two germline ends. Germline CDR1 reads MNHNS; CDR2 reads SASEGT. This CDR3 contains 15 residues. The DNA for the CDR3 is TGTGCCAGCAGTGAAAGGGGCAGCCGACTCTATGGCTACACCTTC. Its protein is CASSERGSRLYGYTF.

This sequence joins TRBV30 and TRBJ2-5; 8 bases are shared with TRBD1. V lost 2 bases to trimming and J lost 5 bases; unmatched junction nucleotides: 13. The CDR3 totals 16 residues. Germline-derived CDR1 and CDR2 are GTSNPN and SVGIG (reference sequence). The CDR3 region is CAWSNRAQGARETQYF. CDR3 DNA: TGTGCCTGGAGTAACCGGGCGCAGGGGGCGAGGGAGACCCAGTACTTC.

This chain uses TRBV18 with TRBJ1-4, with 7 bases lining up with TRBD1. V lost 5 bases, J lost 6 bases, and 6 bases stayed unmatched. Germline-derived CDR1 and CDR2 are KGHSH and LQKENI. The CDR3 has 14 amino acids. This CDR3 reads CASSLQGPYEKLFF. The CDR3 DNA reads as TGTGCCAGCTCATTACAGGGGCCGTATGAAAAACTGTTTTTT.

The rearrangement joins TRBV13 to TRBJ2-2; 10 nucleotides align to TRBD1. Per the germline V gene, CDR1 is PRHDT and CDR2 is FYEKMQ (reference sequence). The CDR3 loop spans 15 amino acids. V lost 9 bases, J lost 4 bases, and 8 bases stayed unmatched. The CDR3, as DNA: TGTGCCAGTCACCGGGACAGGGGAAGCACCGGGGAGCTGTTTTTT. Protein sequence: CASHRDRGSTGELFF.

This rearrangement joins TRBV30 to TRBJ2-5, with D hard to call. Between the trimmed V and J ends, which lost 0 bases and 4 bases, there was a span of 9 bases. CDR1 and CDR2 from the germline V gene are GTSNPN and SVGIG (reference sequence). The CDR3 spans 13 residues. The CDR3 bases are TGTGCCTGGAGTGTAGAGGCAGTAGAGACCCAGTACTTC. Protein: CAWSVEAVETQYF.

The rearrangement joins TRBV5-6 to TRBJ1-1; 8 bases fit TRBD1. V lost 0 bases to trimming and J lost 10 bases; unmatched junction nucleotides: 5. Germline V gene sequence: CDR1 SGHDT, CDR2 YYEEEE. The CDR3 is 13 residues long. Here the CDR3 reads CASSLGRGRGAFF. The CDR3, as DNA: TGTGCCAGCAGCTTGGGCAGGGGGCGAGGAGCTTTCTTT. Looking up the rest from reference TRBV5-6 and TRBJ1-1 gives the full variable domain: DAGVTQSPTHLIKTRGQQVTLRCSPKSGHDTVSWYQQALGQGPQFIFQYYEEEERQRGNFPDRFSGHQFPNYSSELNVNALLLGDSALYLCASSLGRGRGAFFGQGTRLTVV.

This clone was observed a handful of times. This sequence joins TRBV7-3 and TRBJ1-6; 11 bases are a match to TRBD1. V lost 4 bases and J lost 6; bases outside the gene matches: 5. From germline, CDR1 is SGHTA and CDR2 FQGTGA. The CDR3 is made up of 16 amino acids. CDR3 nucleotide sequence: TGTGCCAGCAGCTCAGCGGGACAGGGGGGTAATTCACCCCTCCACTTT. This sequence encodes CASSSAGQGGNSPLHF.

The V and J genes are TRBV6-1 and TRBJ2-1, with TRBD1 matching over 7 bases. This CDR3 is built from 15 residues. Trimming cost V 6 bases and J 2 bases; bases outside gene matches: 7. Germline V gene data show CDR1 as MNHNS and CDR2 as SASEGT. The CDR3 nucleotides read TGTGCCAGCAGGAACCGGGACAGTGCCTACAATGAGCAGTTCTTC. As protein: CASRNRDSAYNEQFF.

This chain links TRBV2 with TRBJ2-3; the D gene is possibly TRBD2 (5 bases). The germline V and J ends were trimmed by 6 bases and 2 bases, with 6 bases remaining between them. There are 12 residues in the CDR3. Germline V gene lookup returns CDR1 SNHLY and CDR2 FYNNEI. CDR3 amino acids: CASRADTDTQYF. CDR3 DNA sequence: TGTGCCAGCAGAGCGGACACAGATACGCAGTATTTT.

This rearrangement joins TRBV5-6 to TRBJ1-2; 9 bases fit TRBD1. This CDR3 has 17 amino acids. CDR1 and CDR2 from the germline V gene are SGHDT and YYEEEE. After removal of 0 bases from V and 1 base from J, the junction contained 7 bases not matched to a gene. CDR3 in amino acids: CASSLAGQGWDNYGYTF. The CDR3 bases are TGTGCCAGCAGCTTGGCGGGACAGGGATGGGATAACTATGGCTACACCTTC.

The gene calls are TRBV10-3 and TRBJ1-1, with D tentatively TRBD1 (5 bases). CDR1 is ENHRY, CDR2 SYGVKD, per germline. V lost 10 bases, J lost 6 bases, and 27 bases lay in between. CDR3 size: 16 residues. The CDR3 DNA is TGTGCCACCCTCCACAACGACCAGGGCCAACTGGCTGAAGCTTTCTTT. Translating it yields CATLHNDQGQLAEAFF.

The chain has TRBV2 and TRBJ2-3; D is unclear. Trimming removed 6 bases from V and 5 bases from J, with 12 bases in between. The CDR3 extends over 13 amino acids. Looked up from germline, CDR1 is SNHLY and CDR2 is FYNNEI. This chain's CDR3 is CASSHGSGDTQYF. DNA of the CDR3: TGTGCCAGCAGCCATGGGTCGGGAGATACGCAGTATTTT.

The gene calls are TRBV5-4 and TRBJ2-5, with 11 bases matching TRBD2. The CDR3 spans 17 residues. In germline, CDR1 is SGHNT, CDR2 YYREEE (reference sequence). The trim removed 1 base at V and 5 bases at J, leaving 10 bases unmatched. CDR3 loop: CASSLLAGGRKTETQYF. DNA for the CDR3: TGTGCCAGCAGCTTGTTAGCGGGGGGGCGTAAGACGGAGACCCAGTACTTC.

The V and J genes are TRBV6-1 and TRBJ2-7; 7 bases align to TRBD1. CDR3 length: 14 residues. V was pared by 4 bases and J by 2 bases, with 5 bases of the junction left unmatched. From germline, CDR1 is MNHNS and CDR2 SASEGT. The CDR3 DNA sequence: TGTGCCAGCAGTGTCCGGGACAGACCCTACGAGCAGTACTTC. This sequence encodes CASSVRDRPYEQYF.

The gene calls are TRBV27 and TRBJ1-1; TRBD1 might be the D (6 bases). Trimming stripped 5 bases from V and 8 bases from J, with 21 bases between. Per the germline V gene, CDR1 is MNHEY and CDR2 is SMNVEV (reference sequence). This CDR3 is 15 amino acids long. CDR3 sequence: CASSPTEQGWGEAFF. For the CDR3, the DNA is TGTGCCAGCAGTCCTACAGAACAGGGATGGGGGGAAGCTTTCTTT.

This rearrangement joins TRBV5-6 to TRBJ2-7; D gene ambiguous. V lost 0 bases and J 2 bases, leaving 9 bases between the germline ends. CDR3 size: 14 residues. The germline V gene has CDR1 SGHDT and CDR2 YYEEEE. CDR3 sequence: CASSLGRMTYEQYF. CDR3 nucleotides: TGTGCCAGCAGCTTGGGCAGGATGACCTACGAGCAGTACTTC.

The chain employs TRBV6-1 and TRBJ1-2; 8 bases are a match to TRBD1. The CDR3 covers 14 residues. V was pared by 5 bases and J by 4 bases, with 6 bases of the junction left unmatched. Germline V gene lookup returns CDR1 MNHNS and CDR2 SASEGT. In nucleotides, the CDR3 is TGTGCCAGCAGTAAGGACAGGGCAAGCTATGGCTACACCTTC. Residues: CASSKDRASYGYTF.

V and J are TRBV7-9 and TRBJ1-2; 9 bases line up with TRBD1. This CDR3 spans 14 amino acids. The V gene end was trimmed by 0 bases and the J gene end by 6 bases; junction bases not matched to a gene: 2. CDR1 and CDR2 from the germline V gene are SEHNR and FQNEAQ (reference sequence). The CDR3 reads CASSLAGTGNGYTF. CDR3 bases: TGTGCCAGCAGCTTAGCGGGGACAGGGAATGGCTACACCTTC.

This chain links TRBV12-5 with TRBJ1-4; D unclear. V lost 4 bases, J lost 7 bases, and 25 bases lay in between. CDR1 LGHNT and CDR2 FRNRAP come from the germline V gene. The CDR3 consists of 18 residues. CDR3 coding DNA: TGTGCTAGTGGTTCAATACCCCTTCGGGGTTTTCCCGGTGAAAAACTGTTTTTT. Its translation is CASGSIPLRGFPGEKLFF.

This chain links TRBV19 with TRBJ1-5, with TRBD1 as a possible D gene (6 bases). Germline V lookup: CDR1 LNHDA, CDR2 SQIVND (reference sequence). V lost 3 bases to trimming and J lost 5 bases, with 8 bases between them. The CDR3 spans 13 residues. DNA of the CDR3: TGTGCCAGTAGTATGAACAGGGATCAGCCCCAGCATTTT. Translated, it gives CASSMNRDQPQHF.

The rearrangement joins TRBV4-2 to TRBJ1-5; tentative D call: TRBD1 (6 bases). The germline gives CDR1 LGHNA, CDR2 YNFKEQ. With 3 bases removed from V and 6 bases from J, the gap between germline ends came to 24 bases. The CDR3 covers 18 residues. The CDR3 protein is CASSHLGEGGGPSQPQHF. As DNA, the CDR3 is TGTGCCAGCAGCCACCTCGGGGAAGGGGGTGGGCCCAGTCAGCCCCAGCATTTT.

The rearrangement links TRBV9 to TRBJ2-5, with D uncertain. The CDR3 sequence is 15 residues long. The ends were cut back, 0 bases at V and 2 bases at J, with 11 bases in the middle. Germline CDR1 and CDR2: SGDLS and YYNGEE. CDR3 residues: CASSVGGYGQETQYF. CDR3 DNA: TGTGCCAGCAGCGTAGGCGGCTATGGGCAAGAGACCCAGTACTTC.

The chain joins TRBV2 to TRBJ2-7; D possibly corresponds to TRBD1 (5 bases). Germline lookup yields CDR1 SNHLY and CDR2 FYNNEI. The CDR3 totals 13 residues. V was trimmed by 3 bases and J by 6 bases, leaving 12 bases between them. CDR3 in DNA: TGTGCCAGCAGTGAGTCAGGGATAGGCGAGCAGTACTTC. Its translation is CASSESGIGEQYF.

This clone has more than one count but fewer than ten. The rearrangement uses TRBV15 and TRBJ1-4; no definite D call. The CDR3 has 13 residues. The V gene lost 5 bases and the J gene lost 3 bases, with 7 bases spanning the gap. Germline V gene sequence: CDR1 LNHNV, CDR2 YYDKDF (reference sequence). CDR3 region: CATSGGPNEKLFF. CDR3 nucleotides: TGTGCCACCAGCGGCGGGCCTAATGAAAAACTGTTTTTT.

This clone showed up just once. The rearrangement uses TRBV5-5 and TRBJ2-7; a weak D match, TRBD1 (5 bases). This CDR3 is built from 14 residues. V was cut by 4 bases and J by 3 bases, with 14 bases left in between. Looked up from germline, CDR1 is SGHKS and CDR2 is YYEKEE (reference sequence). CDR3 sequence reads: CASSPSWQGYEQYF. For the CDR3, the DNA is TGTGCCAGCAGCCCAAGCTGGCAGGGCTACGAGCAGTACTTC.

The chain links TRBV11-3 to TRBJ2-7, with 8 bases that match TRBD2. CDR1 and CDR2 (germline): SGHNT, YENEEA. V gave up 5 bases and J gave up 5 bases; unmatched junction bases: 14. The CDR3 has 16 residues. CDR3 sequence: CASSKGLPGGPDEQYF. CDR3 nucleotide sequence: TGTGCCAGCAGCAAAGGGCTGCCGGGAGGGCCTGACGAGCAGTACTTC.

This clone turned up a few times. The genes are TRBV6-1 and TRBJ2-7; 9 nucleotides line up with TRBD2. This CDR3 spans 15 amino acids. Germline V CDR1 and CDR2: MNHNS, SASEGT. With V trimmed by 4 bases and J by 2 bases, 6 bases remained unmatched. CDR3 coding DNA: TGTGCCAGCAGTGGCGGACTAGCGCATACCTACGAGCAGTACTTC. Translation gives CASSGGLAHTYEQYF.